A selection of T cell receptor beta chains follows, all from one sample in a study of T-cell memory formation after mild COVID-19. TCRdb recomputed calls from the 5' RACE reads with MiXCR, one row per CDR3 protein. This sample carries fewer than 250,000 distinct CDR3 sequences, about 10% of them seen once, and the ten largest clones take approximately 3%. The sequencing input was PBMCs or a T cell subset sorted from them (not recorded which). Receptor source: a man aged 18 to 35 who had mild COVID-19 (a few samples of this study predate the infection). Cell type and time point are not known. Both conserved end residues are part of each CDR3. Each record gives: J gene, clone size, D gene, V gene, CDR3 DNA, CDR3 protein. D genes are given only for firm matches. The size entry is marked missing in some rows and otherwise reads once, few, many or a size class.

J gene: TRBJ2-1
clone size: -
D gene: TRBD2
V gene: TRBV7-2
CDR3 DNA: TGTGCCAGCAGCCCCCCGGGACTAGCGGGGGGCTCCCAGTTCTTC
CDR3 protein: CASSPPGLAGGSQFF

J gene: TRBJ2-1
clone size: -
D gene: -
V gene: TRBV20-1
CDR3 DNA: TGCAGTGGGGCGGGGCTAGCTGGGGTTTGGAACAATGAGCAGTTCTTC
CDR3 protein: CSGAGLAGVWNNEQFF

J gene: TRBJ2-3
clone size: -
D gene: TRBD2
V gene: TRBV5-1
CDR3 DNA: TGCGCCAGCAGCTTCCAGACTAGCGGGGGAAGCACAGATACGCAGTATTTT
CDR3 protein: CASSFQTSGGSTDTQYF

J gene: TRBJ2-2
clone size: few
D gene: TRBD2
V gene: TRBV5-1
CDR3 DNA: TGCGCCAGCAGCTTGCTTAGCGGGGGGAACACCGGGGAGCTGTTTTTT
CDR3 protein: CASSLLSGGNTGELFF

J gene: TRBJ2-1
clone size: -
D gene: -
V gene: TRBV24-1
CDR3 DNA: TGTGCCACCAGTGATTCCACTCGCGGGCGATACAATGAGCAGTTCTTC
CDR3 protein: CATSDSTRGRYNEQFF

J gene: TRBJ2-5
clone size: many
D gene: TRBD1
V gene: TRBV5-6
CDR3 DNA: TGTGCCAGCAGCTCAGCCAGGGGGGAGACCCAGTACTTC
CDR3 protein: CASSSARGETQYF

J gene: TRBJ1-1
clone size: many
D gene: -
V gene: TRBV5-1
CDR3 DNA: TGCGCCAGCAGCTTGATTTCGCAGAACACTGAAGCTTTCTTT
CDR3 protein: CASSLISQNTEAFF

J gene: TRBJ2-3
clone size: few
D gene: TRBD2
V gene: TRBV18
CDR3 DNA: TGTGCCAGCTCACCATTTAGCGGGGGGGCGCGAGATACGCAGTATTTT
CDR3 protein: CASSPFSGGARDTQYF

J gene: TRBJ2-5
clone size: few
D gene: -
V gene: TRBV2
CDR3 DNA: TGTGCCAGCCTACGGAGCTACCAAGAGACCCAGTACTTC
CDR3 protein: CASLRSYQETQYF

J gene: TRBJ2-5
clone size: few
D gene: -
V gene: TRBV4-3
CDR3 DNA: TGCGCCAGCAGCCAAGATCGGGCATGGGGAACAGAGACCCAGTACTTC
CDR3 protein: CASSQDRAWGTETQYF

J gene: TRBJ2-3
clone size: many
D gene: TRBD2
V gene: TRBV20-1
CDR3 DNA: TGCAGTGCTAGAGATACTAGCGGGAGCACAGATACGCAGTATTTT
CDR3 protein: CSARDTSGSTDTQYF

J gene: TRBJ2-5
clone size: -
D gene: -
V gene: TRBV18
CDR3 DNA: TGTGCCAGCTCACCACAAAAGGGGCTCCAAGAGACCCAGTACTTC
CDR3 protein: CASSPQKGLQETQYF

J gene: TRBJ2-1
clone size: -
D gene: TRBD1
V gene: TRBV15
CDR3 DNA: TGTGCCACCAGCCCGGGACAGAGCTACAATGAGCAGTTCTTC
CDR3 protein: CATSPGQSYNEQFF

J gene: TRBJ2-5
clone size: -
D gene: -
V gene: TRBV20-1
CDR3 DNA: TGCAGTGCTGATGGGCAGGGCAGCGAGACCCAGTACTTC
CDR3 protein: CSADGQGSETQYF

J gene: TRBJ2-2
clone size: few
D gene: -
V gene: TRBV18
CDR3 DNA: TGTGCCAGCTCACCGGGGGTTAACGCGAACACCGGGGAGCTGTTTTTT
CDR3 protein: CASSPGVNANTGELFF

J gene: TRBJ1-2
clone size: -
D gene: TRBD1
V gene: TRBV7-9
CDR3 DNA: TGTGCCAGCAGTCGTGGACAGGGTCACTATGGCTACACCTTC
CDR3 protein: CASSRGQGHYGYTF

J gene: TRBJ1-6
clone size: few
D gene: -
V gene: TRBV20-1
CDR3 DNA: TGCAGTGCTACTGCGACAGCGGAGAATTCACCCCTCCACTTT
CDR3 protein: CSATATAENSPLHF

J gene: TRBJ2-7
clone size: -
D gene: -
V gene: TRBV12-3/TRBV12-4
CDR3 DNA: TGTGCCAGCAGCTCCCAGATCTACGAGCAGTACTTC
CDR3 protein: CASSSQIYEQYF

J gene: TRBJ2-2
clone size: -
D gene: -
V gene: TRBV11-1
CDR3 DNA: TGTGCCAGCAGCATGATAGAGGAGCACACCGGGGAGCTGTTTTTT
CDR3 protein: CASSMIEEHTGELFF

J gene: TRBJ2-3
clone size: -
D gene: -
V gene: TRBV18
CDR3 DNA: TGTGCCAGCTCACCACAGGGGAGGACAGATACGCAGTATTTT
CDR3 protein: CASSPQGRTDTQYF

J gene: TRBJ2-5
clone size: -
D gene: -
V gene: TRBV7-9
CDR3 DNA: TGTGCCAGCAGCTTAGCCAGCCTCCCCGAGACCCAGTACTTC
CDR3 protein: CASSLASLPETQYF

J gene: TRBJ2-3
clone size: -
D gene: TRBD2
V gene: TRBV7-2
CDR3 DNA: TGTGCCAGCAGCAATAGCGGGGGGGTCGCAGATACGCAGTATTTT
CDR3 protein: CASSNSGGVADTQYF

J gene: TRBJ2-3
clone size: -
D gene: TRBD1
V gene: TRBV7-2
CDR3 DNA: TGTGCCAGCAGCTTAGATGGGACAGGGGCCCCAGATACGCAGTATTTT
CDR3 protein: CASSLDGTGAPDTQYF

J gene: TRBJ2-7
clone size: -
D gene: TRBD1
V gene: TRBV3-1
CDR3 DNA: TGTGCCAGCAGCCGATACGCCGGGACAGGGGCTGAGCAGTACTTC
CDR3 protein: CASSRYAGTGAEQYF

J gene: TRBJ1-1
clone size: few
D gene: -
V gene: TRBV18
CDR3 DNA: TGTGCCAGCTCACGAGGAGGGGCTGGTGAAGCTTTCTTT
CDR3 protein: CASSRGGAGEAFF

J gene: TRBJ2-5
clone size: few
D gene: -
V gene: TRBV5-1
CDR3 DNA: TGCGCCAGCAGCTTGGGCGACGCTGGCCAAGAGACCCAGTACTTC
CDR3 protein: CASSLGDAGQETQYF

J gene: TRBJ2-3
clone size: few
D gene: TRBD1
V gene: TRBV7-2
CDR3 DNA: TGTGCCAGCAGCTGGCAGGGGGCCGCAGATACGCAGTATTTT
CDR3 protein: CASSWQGAADTQYF

J gene: TRBJ2-5
clone size: many
D gene: -
V gene: TRBV27
CDR3 DNA: TGTGCCAGCAGCTCCAGGGGTCGGGAGACCCAGTACTTC
CDR3 protein: CASSSRGRETQYF

J gene: TRBJ2-3
clone size: -
D gene: -
V gene: TRBV3-1
CDR3 DNA: TGTGCCAGCAGCAAAGGTATAGATACGCAGTATTTT
CDR3 protein: CASSKGIDTQYF

J gene: TRBJ1-2
clone size: few
D gene: -
V gene: TRBV4-1
CDR3 DNA: TGCGCCAGCCGCCCAGCAACTAACTATGGCTACACCTTC
CDR3 protein: CASRPATNYGYTF

J gene: TRBJ2-6
clone size: -
D gene: -
V gene: TRBV9
CDR3 DNA: TGTGCCAGCAGCGCATCCAGGGCCGGGGCCAACGTCCTGACTTTC
CDR3 protein: CASSASRAGANVLTF

J gene: TRBJ2-1
clone size: few
D gene: -
V gene: TRBV6-1
CDR3 DNA: TGTGCCAGCCGACAGGCATCCTACAATGAGCAGTTCTTC
CDR3 protein: CASRQASYNEQFF

J gene: TRBJ2-5
clone size: few
D gene: -
V gene: TRBV4-1
CDR3 DNA: TGCGCCAGCAGCCAAGATGTCAGTAACCCTGAGACCCAGTACTTC
CDR3 protein: CASSQDVSNPETQYF

J gene: TRBJ2-3
clone size: many
D gene: TRBD1
V gene: TRBV2
CDR3 DNA: TGTGCCAGCAGTAGACAGGGATTGGCCACAGATACGCAGTATTTT
CDR3 protein: CASSRQGLATDTQYF

J gene: TRBJ2-3
clone size: -
D gene: -
V gene: TRBV18
CDR3 DNA: TGTGCCAGCTCACCCCTGGAGGATACGCAGTATTTT
CDR3 protein: CASSPLEDTQYF

J gene: TRBJ1-1
clone size: few
D gene: -
V gene: TRBV5-1
CDR3 DNA: TGCGCCAGCAGCCGGATAAGCGCTACTGAAGCTTTCTTT
CDR3 protein: CASSRISATEAFF

J gene: TRBJ1-1
clone size: -
D gene: -
V gene: TRBV28
CDR3 DNA: TGTGCCAGCAGTTTACGGGGGGCGCGGGACACTGAAGCTTTCTTT
CDR3 protein: CASSLRGARDTEAFF

J gene: TRBJ2-7
clone size: -
D gene: -
V gene: TRBV30
CDR3 DNA: TGTGCCTGGAATTGGGGATCCCTTGGCGAGCAGTACTTC
CDR3 protein: CAWNWGSLGEQYF

J gene: TRBJ2-6
clone size: many
D gene: -
V gene: TRBV5-1
CDR3 DNA: TGCGCCAGCAGCCCGGGAGCCTCTGGGGCCAACGTCCTGACTTTC
CDR3 protein: CASSPGASGANVLTF

J gene: TRBJ2-3
clone size: -
D gene: -
V gene: TRBV6-5
CDR3 DNA: TGTGCCAGCACCGACCTAGCGAGCACAGATACGCAGTATTTT
CDR3 protein: CASTDLASTDTQYF

J gene: TRBJ1-1
clone size: -
D gene: -
V gene: TRBV7-2
CDR3 DNA: TGTGCCAGCAGCTTCGACAGACAGAACACTGAAGCTTTCTTT
CDR3 protein: CASSFDRQNTEAFF

J gene: TRBJ2-2
clone size: many
D gene: TRBD2
V gene: TRBV7-9
CDR3 DNA: TGTGCCAGCAGCTCAACGGGGGGGCCTGTCACCGGGGAGCTGTTTTTT
CDR3 protein: CASSSTGGPVTGELFF

J gene: TRBJ2-5
clone size: few
D gene: -
V gene: TRBV7-2
CDR3 DNA: TGTGCCAGCAGCTTTAGGGGCACTGGGGAGACCCAGTACTTC
CDR3 protein: CASSFRGTGETQYF